The TCR beta chain described here comes from a study of robustness of blood B and T cell sequencing (dated 2018 in TCRdb). For context, the study as a whole: The study was designed to determine how much peripheral blood is required to reliably characterize an individual's TCRbeta and IgG repertoires. In each of the roughly 11 independently drawn blood samples, both the TCRbeta and the IgG repertoires were quantified. Two replicate TCRbeta cDNA libraries were prepared from one shared RNA pool from a single 10 ml draw, serving as technical replicates. What the work shows at the level of the full study, not this receptor alone: Immediate fractionation was required for EDTA tubes, so the use of EDTA tubes in multi-site collections was limited. A full plateau was not reached by TCRbeta rarefaction curves, suggesting under-sequencing or many low-abundance clonotypes. One pair of TCRbeta libraries showed evidence of cross-contamination, likely from batch processing; the shared UMI-sequence pairs were removed. The 1,000 most abundant TCRbeta clonotypes from the pooled draws were detected in every single 10 ml sample. Pooling tubes did not increase the overlap of rare TCRbeta clonotypes, which implies that much larger blood volumes would be needed to capture rare TCRbeta clonotypes. When technical replicate libraries were compared, nearly 95% of the top 10,000 TCRbeta clonotypes in one library also turned up in the other. Coverage of the top 10,000 TCRbeta clonotypes approached saturation when 3 or 4 tubes (roughly 28-40 ml blood) were combined.

There are 11 amino acids in the CDR3, from cysteine to phenylalanine inclusive. Only the CDR3 portion is preserved as DNA: 33 bases, with reading frame beginning at the first base. Deletion took 8 bases off V and 3 bases off J, with a span of 10 bases between the germline ends. CDR1 and CDR2, per the germline V gene (reference sequence), are DFQATT and SNEGSKA. The library relied on PCR. The sequencer listed for this sample is Illumina MiSeq. Synthesis of cDNA relied on SMARTScribe reverse transcriptase together with a 5' template-switch oligo that added a universal priming site. A 12-nucleotide random unique molecular identifier (UMI) was carried by the template-switch oligo, and each cDNA molecule was tagged with this UMI. During reverse transcription, TCRbeta transcripts were targeted using chain-specific reverse primers. Uracil DNA glycosylase treatment was used to remove residual template-switch adapters, and a Qiagen MinElute kit was used to purify the cDNA. For the first PCR, 20 to 25 cycles were run with KAPA HiFi HotStart ReadyMix and step-out primers, split across four 50 ul reactions. Products of the first-round PCR were gel-purified before additional amplification. Illumina Nextera adapters were attached in a second PCR of seven to eight cycles, and the libraries were then purified and pooled. For each TCRbeta molecule, the UMI barcode was captured by a 50-nucleotide 5' read. As for how the authors treated the data: The MIGEC toolkit was used to group reads by UMI into consensus reads. Forward and reverse consensus reads were merged with PEAR to produce final reads. Identical UMI-sequence pairs found in more than one library were treated as cross-sample contamination and removed by a custom decontamination script. MIGMAP, a wrapper around IgBLAST, was used for V(D)J assignment and CDR3 extraction. TCR clonotypes were defined by identical V gene, J gene and CDR3 amino acid sequence, and CDR1 and CDR2 were left unsequenced. The raw public data were reprocessed by TCRdb itself: fastp quality trimming at Q25, MiXCR clonotype calling, in-frame beta chains only. Every distinct CDR3 protein forms one entry, paired with its most common genes and DNA. Here the V and J calls rest on TCRdb's processing, not on the authors' analysis. The sample table contains some 1,600 distinct CDR3 sequences; only one count was recorded for 50% to 70% of them. The leading ten clones occupy about 40% of the sample.

A remark on this clonotype: It lacks a known antigen. One base away there is no much larger clone; base qualities are not given.

TCRbeta repertoires were measured from mRNA instead of genomic DNA, an approach that captures expressed receptors. Without any cell sorting, leukocytes from the buffy coat were collected into Trizol, and RNA was extracted using the Direct-zol RNA MiniPrep Plus kit. To separate plasma, buffy coat and red blood cells, the EDTA blood tubes were centrifuged right away at 4 degrees C. Sequencing used peripheral blood. Here the chain combines TRBV20-1 and TRBJ1-2; the best D guess is TRBD1, with 5 bases matching. The receptor was derived from a human donor in good health. The CDR3 protein sequence reads: CSTQGDYGYTF. The DNA sequence reads TGCAGTACCCAAGGGGACTATGGCTACACCTTC.